One and the same sample provided the 22 T cell receptor beta chains below, sequenced in a study of blood T cell repertoires in COVID-19. Clones were read by immunoSEQ multiplex PCR, and TCRdb kept only the in-frame ones, dropping some. This table holds about 200,000 clones, 89% found once. Sequencing was done on a sample of PBMCs or T cells enriched from blood (not recorded which). Receptors originate from a woman aged 40 to 55 with acute COVID-19.

The CDR3 here is CASTQLAGGRQFF. CDR3 nucleotides: TGCGCCAGCACACAGCTAGCGGGGGGGCGGCAGTTCTTC. J is TRBJ2-1 and V is TRBV5-1, with 12 bases that match TRBD2. CDR3 size: 13 residues. V was clipped by 6 bases and J by 12 bases; unmatched bases: 7. The germline CDR1 and CDR2 sequences are SGHRS and YFSETQ.

Only one count was recorded for this clone. V gene TRBV6-1 combines with J gene TRBJ1-3; TRBD1 agrees at 7 bases. The germline V gene encodes CDR1 MNHNS and CDR2 SASEGT. This CDR3 contains 16 residues. The V and J ends lost 3 bases and 3 bases, in that order; junction bases with no gene match: 8. For the CDR3, the DNA is TGTGCCAGCAGTGAGACCCCGGGACAGCTTGGAAACACCATATATTTT. Protein product: CASSETPGQLGNTIYF.

This clone was detected only once. V gene TRBV6-2 or TRBV6-3 combines with J gene TRBJ2-1, with 11 bases aligning to TRBD2. The V gene end was trimmed by 2 bases and the J gene end by 5 bases; junction bases not matched to a gene: 5. This CDR3 has 16 residues. Germline loops: CDR1 MNHEY, CDR2 SVGEGT. CDR3 region: CASSYGTGLADNEQFF. The CDR3 bases are TGTGCCAGCAGTTACGGTACGGGACTAGCGGACAATGAGCAGTTCTTC.

The table lists this clone with a few counts. The V gene is TRBV19, the J gene TRBJ2-7; 9 bases map to TRBD1. CDR1 and CDR2 (germline): LNHDA, SQIVND (reference sequence). The CDR3 spans 13 residues. V trimming: 3 bases; J trimming: 4 bases; junction bases outside the gene matches: 1. The CDR3 loop is CASSMTGGYEQYF. CDR3 nucleotides: TGTGCCAGTAGTATGACAGGGGGTTACGAGCAGTACTTC. The full variable domain, with the rest looked up from reference TRBV19 and TRBJ2-7, is DGGITQSPKYLFRKEGQNVTLSCEQNLNHDAMYWYRQDPGQGLRLIYYSQIVNDFQKGDIAEGYSVSREKKESFPLTVTSAQKNPTAFYLCASSMTGGYEQYFGPGTRLTVT.

This chain connects TRBV6-5 to TRBJ1-2; TRBD1 agrees at 11 bases. CDR1 and CDR2 (germline): MNHEY, SVGAGI. This CDR3 comprises 16 residues. V shed 0 bases and J 4 bases; nucleotides not matched to a gene: 4. In DNA form, the CDR3 reads TGTGCCAGCAGTTACTCGGACAGGGGGCGATCCTATGGCTACACCTTC. Translating it yields CASSYSDRGRSYGYTF.

This sequence joins TRBV7-3 and TRBJ2-1; 9 bases are a match to TRBD1. The CDR3 is 16 amino acids. Trimming cost V 3 bases and J 6 bases; bases outside gene matches: 9. Germline V gene lookup returns CDR1 SGHTA and CDR2 FQGTGA. The CDR3 loop reads CASSFDWDRVPNEQFF. The CDR3 DNA is TGTGCCAGCAGCTTCGACTGGGACAGGGTACCCAATGAGCAGTTCTTC.

The gene calls are TRBV5-1 and TRBJ2-1; TRBD2 is a possible D gene (6 bases). CDR3 size: 14 residues. V was cut by 1 base and J by 10 bases, with 15 bases left in between. Germline-derived CDR1 and CDR2 are SGHRS and YFSETQ. The CDR3 nucleotides are TGCGCCAGCAGCTTGTACGGAGGGGCGCGAGAGCAGTTCTTC. Protein product: CASSLYGGAREQFF.

The rearrangement joins TRBV24-1 to TRBJ1-2; TRBD1 agrees at 7 bases. J was trimmed by 4 bases and V by 4 bases; bases with no gene match: 5. Looked up from germline, CDR1 is KGHDR and CDR2 is SFDVKD. CDR3 length equals 14 residues. The CDR3 protein is CATSEPGTAYGYTF. CDR3 in DNA: TGTGCCACCAGTGAGCCCGGGACAGCCTATGGCTACACCTTC.

V usage is TRBV5-1 and J usage is TRBJ1-2; 7 bases fit TRBD1. The CDR3 has 15 amino acids. Germline CDR1 is SGHRS and CDR2 is YFSETQ. V lost 0 bases to trimming and J lost 2 bases; unmatched junction nucleotides: 4. The CDR3 nucleotides are TGCGCCAGCAGCTTGGACGAGACAGGGAACTATGGCTACACCTTC. Translating gives CASSLDETGNYGYTF.

The count of this clone is one. This sequence joins TRBV6-5 and TRBJ1-4; D gene unclear. V lost 6 bases and J lost 8, with 13 bases in between. Germline V gene lookup returns CDR1 MNHEY and CDR2 SVGAGI. The CDR3 loop spans 13 amino acids. CDR3 sequence reads: CASRRVGGEKLFF. As DNA, the CDR3 is TGTGCCAGCAGGCGGGTTGGTGGGGAAAAACTGTTTTTT.

V and J are TRBV19 and TRBJ1-1; TRBD1 matches 8 bases. CDR3 length: 15 amino acids. The V gene's germline CDR1 is LNHDA and CDR2 SQIVND (reference sequence). V trimming: 1 base; J trimming: 8 bases; junction bases outside the gene matches: 9. CDR3 DNA sequence: TGTGCCAGTAGTATAGGCCCCGACAGGGGAGTCGAAGCTTTCTTT. This sequence encodes CASSIGPDRGVEAFF.

This chain connects TRBV2 to TRBJ2-3; a weak D match, TRBD1 (6 bases). CDR3 size: 15 residues. The germline CDR1 and CDR2 sequences are SNHLY and FYNNEI. Trimming removed 1 base from V and 2 bases from J, with 10 bases in between. CDR3 sequence (DNA): TGTGCCAGCAGTGAAGGCGACAGGTACACAGATACGCAGTATTTT. As protein: CASSEGDRYTDTQYF.

J is TRBJ2-3 and V is TRBV7-2; no definite D call. Per germline, CDR1 SGHTA and CDR2 FQGNSA. The V gene lost 5 bases and the J gene lost 4 bases, with 13 bases spanning the gap. This CDR3 is 14 amino acids long. CDR3 region: CASSLRVGPDTQYF. CDR3 in DNA: TGTGCCAGCAGCCTCCGGGTCGGTCCAGATACGCAGTATTTT.

V is TRBV9 and J is TRBJ1-2; 7 bases line up with TRBD1. In germline, CDR1 is SGDLS, CDR2 YYNGEE. V lost 3 bases to trimming and J lost 6 bases; unmatched junction nucleotides: 14. The CDR3 has 16 amino acids. In nucleotides, the CDR3 is TGTGCCAGCAGCGCTGGACCAAGGGACAGTACAAATGGCTACACCTTC. This sequence encodes CASSAGPRDSTNGYTF.

The chain joins TRBV29-1 to TRBJ1-2; TRBD1 matches at 9 bases. Trimming took 7 bases from V and 7 from J; bases not matched to a gene: 10. The CDR3 totals 13 residues. The germline gives CDR1 SQVTM, CDR2 ANQGSEA. The CDR3 nucleotides are TGCAGCGCCCCGGGACAGGGTAGGGTTGGCTACACCTTC. Its translation is CSAPGQGRVGYTF.

The chain couples TRBV18 to TRBJ1-1; maybe TRBD1 (6 bases). This CDR3 region has 14 residues. Germline values: CDR1 KGHSH, CDR2 LQKENI. V gave up 1 base and J gave up 1 base, with 7 bases separating them. In DNA form, the CDR3 reads TGTGCCAGCTCACCACTGGACAGGAACACTGAAGCTTTCTTT. Translating it yields CASSPLDRNTEAFF.

V usage is TRBV2 and J usage is TRBJ2-3; D may be TRBD1 (6 bases). Germline V gene data show CDR1 as SNHLY and CDR2 as FYNNEI. V dropped 6 bases and J dropped 4 bases, with 11 bases sitting between them. This CDR3 has 13 amino acids. The CDR3 region is CASRNREPDTQYF. The DNA for the CDR3 is TGTGCCAGCAGAAACAGGGAACCAGATACGCAGTATTTT. Full variable domain (missing parts from reference TRBV2 and TRBJ2-3): EPEVTQTPSHQVTQMGQEVILRCVPISNHLYFYWYRQILGQKVEFLVSFYNNEISEKSEIFDDQFSVERPDGSNFTLKIRSTKLEDSAMYFCASRNREPDTQYFGPGTRLTVL.

The genes are TRBV11-1 and TRBJ1-2; a weak D match, TRBD1 (6 bases). The V end lost 0 bases, the J end lost 2 bases, and 7 bases lay between the germline ends. Per the germline V gene, CDR1 is SGHAT and CDR2 is FQDESV (reference sequence). This CDR3 has 14 amino acids. The CDR3 reads CASSLAGANYGYTF. CDR3 in DNA: TGTGCCAGCAGCTTAGCGGGGGCGAACTATGGCTACACCTTC.

A few counts support this clone. The chain employs TRBV11-2 and TRBJ2-2; TRBD1 matches 8 bases. Germline V gives CDR1 SGHAT, CDR2 FQNNGV. This CDR3 has 13 residues. V gave up 3 bases and J gave up 8 bases; unmatched junction bases: 2. This CDR3 reads CASSLTGAGELFF. The DNA for the CDR3 is TGTGCCAGCAGCTTGACAGGGGCGGGGGAGCTGTTTTTT.

The chain recombines TRBV28 with TRBJ2-7; D gene unclear. Germline V gives CDR1 MDHEN, CDR2 SYDVKM. The CDR3 sequence is 14 residues long. V was pared by 4 bases and J by 12 bases, with 22 bases between. The CDR3 sequence is CASSSHHLPAGLYF. CDR3 nucleotide sequence: TGTGCCAGCAGTTCTCACCACCTGCCAGCCGGGTTGTACTTC.

The chain couples TRBV12-5 to TRBJ1-2, with unresolved D. This CDR3 has 15 amino acids. Germline V CDR1 and CDR2: LGHNT, FRNRAP. The V gene lost 3 bases and the J gene lost 1 base, with 12 bases spanning the gap. The DNA for the CDR3 is TGTGCTAGTGGTTTTGGGCAGCCGAATAACTATGGCTACACCTTC. It translates to CASGFGQPNNYGYTF.

The chain joins TRBV19 to TRBJ2-3; a weak D match, TRBD2 (5 bases). The CDR3 sequence is 17 residues long. V was trimmed by 4 bases and J by 0 bases, leaving 17 bases between them. Germline CDR1 reads LNHDA; CDR2 reads SQIVND (reference sequence). CDR3 sequence: CASSSLHLLASTDTQYF. The CDR3, as DNA: TGTGCCAGTAGTAGCCTCCATTTGCTAGCTAGCACAGATACGCAGTATTTT.